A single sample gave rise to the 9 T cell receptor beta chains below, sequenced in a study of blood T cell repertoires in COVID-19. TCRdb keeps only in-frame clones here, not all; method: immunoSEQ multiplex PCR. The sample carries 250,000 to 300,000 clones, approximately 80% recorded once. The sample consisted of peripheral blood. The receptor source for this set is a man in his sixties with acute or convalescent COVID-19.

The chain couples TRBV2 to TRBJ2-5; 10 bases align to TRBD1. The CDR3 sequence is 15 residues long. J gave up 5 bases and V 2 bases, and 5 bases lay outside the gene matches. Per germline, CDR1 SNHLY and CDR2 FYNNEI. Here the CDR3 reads CASSERTGGSETQYF. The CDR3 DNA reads TGTGCCAGCAGTGAACGGACAGGGGGAAGTGAGACCCAGTACTTC. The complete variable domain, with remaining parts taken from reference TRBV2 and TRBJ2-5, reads EPEVTQTPSHQVTQMGQEVILRCVPISNHLYFYWYRQILGQKVEFLVSFYNNEISEKSEIFDDQFSVERPDGSNFTLKIRSTKLEDSAMYFCASSERTGGSETQYFGPGTRLLVL.

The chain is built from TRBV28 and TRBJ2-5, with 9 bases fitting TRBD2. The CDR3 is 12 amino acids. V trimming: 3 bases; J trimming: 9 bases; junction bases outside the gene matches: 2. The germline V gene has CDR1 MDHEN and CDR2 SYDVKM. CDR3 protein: CASSLLAGPQYF. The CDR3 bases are TGTGCCAGCAGTTTGCTAGCGGGACCCCAGTACTTC.

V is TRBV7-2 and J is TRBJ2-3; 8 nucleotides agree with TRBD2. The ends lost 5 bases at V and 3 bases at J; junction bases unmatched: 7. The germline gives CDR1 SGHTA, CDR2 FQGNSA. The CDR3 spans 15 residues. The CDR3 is CASSLLLAETDTQYF. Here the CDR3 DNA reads TGTGCCAGCAGCCTGCTACTAGCGGAGACAGATACGCAGTATTTT.

CDR3 nucleotide sequence: TGTGCCTGGAGGGGACAGGACTATGGCTACACCTTC. Translated: CAWRGQDYGYTF. The chain carries TRBV30 and TRBJ1-2; TRBD1 agrees at 8 bases. The V segment lost 3 bases and the J segment 3 bases; nucleotides outside the gene matches: 0. Germline CDR1 reads GTSNPN; CDR2 reads SVGIG (reference sequence). The CDR3 contains 12 residues.

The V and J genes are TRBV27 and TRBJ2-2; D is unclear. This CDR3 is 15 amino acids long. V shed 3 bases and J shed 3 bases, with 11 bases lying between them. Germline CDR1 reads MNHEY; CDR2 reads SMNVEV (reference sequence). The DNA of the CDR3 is TGTGCCAGCAGTTTTTCCGGGTTGGACACCGGGGAGCTGTTTTTT. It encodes CASSFSGLDTGELFF.

In nucleotides, the CDR3 is TGCGCCAGCAGCTCCCAGACTGCCCAGGGAGAGACCCAGTACTTC. Translated: CASSSQTAQGETQYF. J is TRBJ2-5 and V is TRBV5-1; weak D call: TRBD1 (5 bases). The V gene's germline CDR1 is SGHRS and CDR2 YFSETQ. V lost 3 bases, J lost 4 bases, and 16 bases lay in between. CDR3 length: 15 amino acids.

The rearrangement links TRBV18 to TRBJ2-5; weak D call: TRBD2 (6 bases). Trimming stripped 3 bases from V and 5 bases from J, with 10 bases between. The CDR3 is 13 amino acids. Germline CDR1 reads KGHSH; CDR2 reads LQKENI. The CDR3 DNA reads TGTGCCAGCTCACCGGGACTCAGCGAGACCCAGTACTTC. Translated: CASSPGLSETQYF.

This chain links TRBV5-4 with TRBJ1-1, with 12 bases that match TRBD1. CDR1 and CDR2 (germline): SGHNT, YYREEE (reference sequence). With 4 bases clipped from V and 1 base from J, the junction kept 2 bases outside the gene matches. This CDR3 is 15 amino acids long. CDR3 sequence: CASSAGQGANTEAFF. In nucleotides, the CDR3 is TGTGCCAGCAGCGCGGGACAGGGGGCGAACACTGAAGCTTTCTTT.

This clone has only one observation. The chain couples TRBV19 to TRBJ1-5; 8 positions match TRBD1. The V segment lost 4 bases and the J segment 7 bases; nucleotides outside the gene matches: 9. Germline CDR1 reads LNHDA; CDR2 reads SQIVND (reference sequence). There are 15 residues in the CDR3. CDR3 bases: TGTGCCAGTAGTACCCGCCAGGGGGCGAAACAGCCCCAGCATTTT. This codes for CASSTRQGAKQPQHF.